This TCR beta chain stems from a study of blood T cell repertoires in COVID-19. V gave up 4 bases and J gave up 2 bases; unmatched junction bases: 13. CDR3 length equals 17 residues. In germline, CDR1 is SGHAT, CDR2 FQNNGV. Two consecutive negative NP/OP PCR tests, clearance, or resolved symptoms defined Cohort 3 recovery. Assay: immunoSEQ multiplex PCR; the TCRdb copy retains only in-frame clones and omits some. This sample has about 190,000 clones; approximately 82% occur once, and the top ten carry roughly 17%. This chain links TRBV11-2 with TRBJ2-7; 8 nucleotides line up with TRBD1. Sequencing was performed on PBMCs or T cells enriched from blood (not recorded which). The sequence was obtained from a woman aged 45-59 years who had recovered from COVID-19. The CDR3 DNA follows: TGTGCCAGCAGCTCCGGTGGTACAGGGGGTATGACCTACGAGCAGTACTTC. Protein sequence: CASSSGGTGGMTYEQYF.